The next 5 T cell receptor beta chains were all read from a single sample in a study of CXCR3-negative and CXCR3-positive naive CD8 T cells. Libraries were UMI-labeled 5' RACE TRB cDNA. Following a re-call of the 5' RACE reads, TCRdb has one entry per CDR3 protein and lacks DNA. In total, the table holds 100,000 to 150,000 distinct CDR3 sequences. Source material: naive CXCR3- CD8+ T cells from blood. The subset is: CD45RO-CCR7+CD27+CD95- naive CD8+ T cells lacking CXCR3 (TNR3-). These receptors all come from a human donor in good health. Some clones in this sample may be carry-over from other donors' samples.

This sequence joins TRBV5-1 and TRBJ2-6; the D call from TCRdb, TRBD1, cannot be confirmed without DNA. CDR3 length: 17 residues. CDR1 and CDR2 (germline): SGHRS, YFSETQ. The CDR3 region is CASSLSTGGGRANVLTF. The complete variable domain, with remaining parts taken from reference TRBV5-1 and TRBJ2-6, reads KAGVTQTPRYLIKTRGQQVTLSCSPISGHRSVSWYQQTPGQGLQFLFEYFSETQRNKGNFPGRFSGRQFSNSRSEMNVSTLELGDSALYLCASSLSTGGGRANVLTFGAGSRLTVL.

This rearrangement joins TRBV6-2 or TRBV6-3 to TRBJ2-3; checking the TCRdb D call of TRBD2 is not possible without DNA. Germline lookup yields CDR1 MNHEY and CDR2 SVGEGT. The CDR3 consists of 16 residues. CDR3 in amino acids: CASSHLGLAGGDTQYF.

This chain links TRBV12-3 or TRBV12-4 with TRBJ1-4. The CDR3 consists of 14 residues. CDR3: CASSSSGRDEKLFF.

This chain links TRBV27 with TRBJ2-7; TCRdb proposes TRBD1, but this gene call is untestable without DNA. This CDR3 has 13 residues. CDR1 and CDR2 (germline): MNHEY, SMNVEV (reference sequence). This CDR3 is CASSSRATYEQYF.

This chain links TRBV7-8 with TRBJ2-7; TCRdb's assignment of TRBD2 cannot be checked, as there is no DNA. The CDR3 extends over 16 amino acids. Germline V gene data show CDR1 as SGHVS and CDR2 as FQNEAQ. Here the CDR3 reads CASSLRTSGSGYEQYF. The entire variable domain, with the rest obtained from reference TRBV7-8 and TRBJ2-7, is as follows: GAGVSQSPRYKVAKRGQDVALRCDPISGHVSLFWYQQALGQGPEFLTYFQNEAQLDKSGLPSDRFFAERPEGSVSTLKIQRTQQEDSAVYLCASSLRTSGSGYEQYFGPGTRLTVT.